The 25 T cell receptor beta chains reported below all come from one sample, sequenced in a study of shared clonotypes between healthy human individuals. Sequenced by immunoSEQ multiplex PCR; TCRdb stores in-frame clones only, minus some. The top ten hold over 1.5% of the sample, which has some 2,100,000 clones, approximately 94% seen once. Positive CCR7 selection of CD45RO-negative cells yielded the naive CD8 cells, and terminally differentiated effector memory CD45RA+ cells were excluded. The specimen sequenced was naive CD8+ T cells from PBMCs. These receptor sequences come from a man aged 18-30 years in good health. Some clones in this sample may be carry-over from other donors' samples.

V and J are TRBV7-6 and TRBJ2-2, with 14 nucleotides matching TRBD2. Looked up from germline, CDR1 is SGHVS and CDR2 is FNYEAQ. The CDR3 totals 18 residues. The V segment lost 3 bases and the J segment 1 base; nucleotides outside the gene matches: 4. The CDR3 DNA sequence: TGTGCCAGCAGCTTGGGACTAGCGGGAGACTTGAACACCGGGGAGCTGTTTTTT. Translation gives CASSLGLAGDLNTGELFF.

This CDR3 is CASSLVQGALRVTFF. CDR3 bases: TGCGCCAGCAGCTTGGTACAGGGGGCTTTACGTGTAACTTTCTTT. The chain combines TRBV5-1 with TRBJ1-1; 9 nucleotides align to TRBD1. This CDR3 is built from 15 residues. V was clipped by 0 bases and J by 12 bases; unmatched bases: 12. Germline CDR1 reads SGHRS; CDR2 reads YFSETQ.

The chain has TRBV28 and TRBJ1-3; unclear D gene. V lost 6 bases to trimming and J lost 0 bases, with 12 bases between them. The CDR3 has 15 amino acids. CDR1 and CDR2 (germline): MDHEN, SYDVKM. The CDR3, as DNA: TGTGCCAGCAGCCCGAGGACGGACTCTGGAAACACCATATATTTT. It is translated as CASSPRTDSGNTIYF.

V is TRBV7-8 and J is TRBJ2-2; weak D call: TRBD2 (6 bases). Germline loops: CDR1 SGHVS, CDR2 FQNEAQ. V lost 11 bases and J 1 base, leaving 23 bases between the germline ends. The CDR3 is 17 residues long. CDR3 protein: CAVSDPPRSGNTGELFF. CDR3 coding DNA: TGTGCCGTCAGTGACCCCCCCCGTAGCGGGAACACCGGGGAGCTGTTTTTT.

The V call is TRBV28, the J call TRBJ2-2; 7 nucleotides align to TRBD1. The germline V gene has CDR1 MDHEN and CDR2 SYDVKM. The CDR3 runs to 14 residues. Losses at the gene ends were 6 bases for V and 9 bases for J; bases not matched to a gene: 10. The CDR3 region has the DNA TGTGCCAGCAGATTACAGGGGACCCAGAGGGAGCTGTTTTTT. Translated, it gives CASRLQGTQRELFF.

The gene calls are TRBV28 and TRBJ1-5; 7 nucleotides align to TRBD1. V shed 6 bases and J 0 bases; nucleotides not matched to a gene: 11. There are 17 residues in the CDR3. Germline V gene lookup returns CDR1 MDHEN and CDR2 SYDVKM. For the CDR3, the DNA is TGTGCCAGCAGGCCCGGGACAGCGTACTATAGCAATCAGCCCCAGCATTTT. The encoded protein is CASRPGTAYYSNQPQHF.

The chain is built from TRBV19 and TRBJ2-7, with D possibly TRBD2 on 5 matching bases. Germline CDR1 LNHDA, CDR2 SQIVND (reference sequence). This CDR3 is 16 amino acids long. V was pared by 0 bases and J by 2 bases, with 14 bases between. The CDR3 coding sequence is TGTGCCAGTAGTATAGATCTTGTCGCCGGGGCCTACGAGCAGTACTTC. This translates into CASSIDLVAGAYEQYF.

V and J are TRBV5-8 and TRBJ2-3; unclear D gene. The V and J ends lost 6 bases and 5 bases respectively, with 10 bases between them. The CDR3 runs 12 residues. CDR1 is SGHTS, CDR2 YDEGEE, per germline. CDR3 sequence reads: CASTTMEDTQYF. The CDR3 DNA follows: TGTGCCAGCACCACCATGGAAGATACGCAGTATTTT.

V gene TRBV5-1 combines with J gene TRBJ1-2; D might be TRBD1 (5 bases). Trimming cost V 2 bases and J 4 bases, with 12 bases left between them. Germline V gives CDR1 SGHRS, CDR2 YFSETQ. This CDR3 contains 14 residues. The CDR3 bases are TGCGCCAGCAGCTTCCGGGGGTACAGCTATGGCTACACCTTC. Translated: CASSFRGYSYGYTF.

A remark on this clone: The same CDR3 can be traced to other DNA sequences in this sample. The CDR3 DNA reads TGCGCCAGCAGCCAAGGCCGGGGGTGGGAGCAGTACTTC. This sequence encodes CASSQGRGWEQYF. The genes are TRBV4-3 and TRBJ2-7; a weak D match, TRBD2 (6 bases). This CDR3 spans 13 amino acids. The ends were cut back, 1 base at V and 7 bases at J, with 11 bases in the middle. Germline CDR1 LGHNA, CDR2 YSLEER.

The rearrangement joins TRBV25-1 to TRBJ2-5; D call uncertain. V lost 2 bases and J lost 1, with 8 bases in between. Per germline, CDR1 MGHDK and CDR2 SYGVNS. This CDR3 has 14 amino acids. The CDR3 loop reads CASSENLPQETQYF. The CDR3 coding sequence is TGTGCCAGCAGTGAAAACCTCCCCCAAGAGACCCAGTACTTC.

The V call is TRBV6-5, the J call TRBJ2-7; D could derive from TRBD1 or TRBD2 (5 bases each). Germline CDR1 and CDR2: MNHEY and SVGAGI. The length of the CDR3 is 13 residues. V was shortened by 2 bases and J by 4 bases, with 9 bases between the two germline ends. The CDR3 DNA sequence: TGTGCCAGCAGTTACGGATGGGGGTACGAGCAGTACTTC. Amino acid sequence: CASSYGWGYEQYF.

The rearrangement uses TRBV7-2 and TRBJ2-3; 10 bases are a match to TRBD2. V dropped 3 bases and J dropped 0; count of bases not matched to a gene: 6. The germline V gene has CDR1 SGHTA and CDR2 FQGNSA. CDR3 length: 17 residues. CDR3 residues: CASSFWTSGRSTDTQYF. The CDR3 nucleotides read TGTGCCAGCAGCTTTTGGACTAGCGGACGTAGCACAGATACGCAGTATTTT.

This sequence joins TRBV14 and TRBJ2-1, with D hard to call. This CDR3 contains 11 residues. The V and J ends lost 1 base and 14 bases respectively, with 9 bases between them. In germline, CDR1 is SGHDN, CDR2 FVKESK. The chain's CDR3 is CASSQGTVEFF. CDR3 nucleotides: TGTGCCAGCAGCCAAGGGACCGTAGAGTTCTTC.

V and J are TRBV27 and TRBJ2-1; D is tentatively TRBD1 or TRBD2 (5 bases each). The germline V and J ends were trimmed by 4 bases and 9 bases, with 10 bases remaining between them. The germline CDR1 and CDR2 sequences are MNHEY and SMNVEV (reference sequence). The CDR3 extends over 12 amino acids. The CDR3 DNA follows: TGTGCCAGCAGTTCTCTGAGGGGTGAGCAGTTCTTC. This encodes CASSSLRGEQFF.

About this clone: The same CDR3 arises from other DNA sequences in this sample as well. The CDR3, as DNA: TGTGCCAGCAGTTTATCAAGGAACACTGAAGCTTTCTTT. Amino acids: CASSLSRNTEAFF. The gene calls are TRBV27 and TRBJ1-1; no firm D call. Germline CDR1 reads MNHEY; CDR2 reads SMNVEV (reference sequence). Trimming removed 0 bases from V and 1 base from J, with 3 bases in between. This CDR3 has 13 residues.

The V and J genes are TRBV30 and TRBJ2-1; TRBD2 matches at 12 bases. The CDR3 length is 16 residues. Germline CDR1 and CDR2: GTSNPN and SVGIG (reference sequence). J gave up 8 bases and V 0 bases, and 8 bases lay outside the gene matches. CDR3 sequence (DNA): TGTGCCTGGAGTGTACCTCTAGCGGGAGGGTTTGATGAGCAGTTCTTC. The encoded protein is CAWSVPLAGGFDEQFF.

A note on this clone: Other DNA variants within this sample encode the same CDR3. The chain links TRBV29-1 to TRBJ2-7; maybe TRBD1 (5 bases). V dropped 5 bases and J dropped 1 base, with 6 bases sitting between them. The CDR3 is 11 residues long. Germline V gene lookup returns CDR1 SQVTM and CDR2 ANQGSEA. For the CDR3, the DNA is TGCAGCGTTAGGGGATCCTACGAGCAGTACTTC. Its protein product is CSVRGSYEQYF.

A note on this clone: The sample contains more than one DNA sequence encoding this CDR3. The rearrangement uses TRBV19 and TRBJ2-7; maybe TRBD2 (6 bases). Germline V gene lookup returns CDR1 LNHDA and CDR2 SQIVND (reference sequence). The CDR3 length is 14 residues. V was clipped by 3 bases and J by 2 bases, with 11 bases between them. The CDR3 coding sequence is TGTGCCAGTAGTATTGTCACGGGAGCCTACGAGCAGTACTTC. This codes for CASSIVTGAYEQYF.

This CDR3 reads CASSESASGTGGELFF. The DNA of the CDR3 is TGCGCCAGCAGTGAGTCTGCTAGCGGGACTGGCGGGGAGCTGTTTTTT. The chain uses TRBV10-2 and TRBJ2-2; 9 nucleotides match TRBD2. With 0 bases clipped from V and 7 bases from J, the junction kept 6 bases outside the gene matches. Germline values: CDR1 WSHSY, CDR2 SAAADI. This CDR3 is 16 amino acids long.

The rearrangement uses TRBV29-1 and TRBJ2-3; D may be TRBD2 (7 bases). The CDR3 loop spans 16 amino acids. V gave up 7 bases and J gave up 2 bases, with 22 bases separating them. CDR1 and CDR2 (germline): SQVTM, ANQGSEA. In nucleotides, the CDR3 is TGCAGCGCAATGACGATACGGGGGGCTGACACAGATACGCAGTATTTT. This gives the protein CSAMTIRGADTDTQYF.

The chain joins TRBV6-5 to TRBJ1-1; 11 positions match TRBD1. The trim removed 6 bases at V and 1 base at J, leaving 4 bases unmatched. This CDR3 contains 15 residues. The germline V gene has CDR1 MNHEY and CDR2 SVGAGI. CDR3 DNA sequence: TGTGCCAGCAGCCGGACAGGGGGCTGGAACACTGAAGCTTTCTTT. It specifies CASSRTGGWNTEAFF.

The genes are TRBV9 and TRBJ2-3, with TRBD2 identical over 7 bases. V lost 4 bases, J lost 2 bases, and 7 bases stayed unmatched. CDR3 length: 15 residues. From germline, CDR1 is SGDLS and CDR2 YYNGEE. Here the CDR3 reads CASSLGDYSTDTQYF. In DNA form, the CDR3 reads TGTGCCAGCAGCCTCGGGGACTACTCCACAGATACGCAGTATTTT.

This CDR3 reads CASGASRGGNEQYF. CDR3 sequence (DNA): TGTGCCAGCGGAGCTTCCCGAGGGGGGAACGAGCAGTACTTC. The chain couples TRBV27 to TRBJ2-7; perhaps D is TRBD1 or TRBD2 (6 bases each). The CDR3 is 14 residues long. The ends were cut back, 8 bases at V and 5 bases at J, with 19 bases in the middle. From germline, CDR1 is MNHEY and CDR2 SMNVEV (reference sequence).

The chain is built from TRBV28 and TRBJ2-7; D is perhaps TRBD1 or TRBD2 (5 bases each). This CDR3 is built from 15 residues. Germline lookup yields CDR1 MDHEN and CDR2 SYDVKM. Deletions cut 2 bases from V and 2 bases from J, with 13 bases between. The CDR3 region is CASSLATGTTYEQYF. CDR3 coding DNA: TGTGCCAGCAGTTTAGCTACGGGGACCACCTACGAGCAGTACTTC.